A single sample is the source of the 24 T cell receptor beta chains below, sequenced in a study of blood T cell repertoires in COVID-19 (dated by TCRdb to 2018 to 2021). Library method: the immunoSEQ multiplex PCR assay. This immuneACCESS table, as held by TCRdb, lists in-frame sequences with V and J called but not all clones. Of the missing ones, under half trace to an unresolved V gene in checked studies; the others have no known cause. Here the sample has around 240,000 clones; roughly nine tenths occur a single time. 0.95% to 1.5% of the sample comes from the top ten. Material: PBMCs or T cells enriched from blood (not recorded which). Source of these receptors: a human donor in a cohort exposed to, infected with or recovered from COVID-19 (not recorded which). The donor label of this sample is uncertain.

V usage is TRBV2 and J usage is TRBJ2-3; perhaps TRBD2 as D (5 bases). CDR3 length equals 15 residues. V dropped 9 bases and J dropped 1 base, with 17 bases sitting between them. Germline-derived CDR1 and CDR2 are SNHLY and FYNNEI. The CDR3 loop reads CASKPGGRGTDTQYF. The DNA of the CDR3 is TGTGCCAGTAAACCCGGAGGAAGGGGCACAGATACGCAGTATTTT.

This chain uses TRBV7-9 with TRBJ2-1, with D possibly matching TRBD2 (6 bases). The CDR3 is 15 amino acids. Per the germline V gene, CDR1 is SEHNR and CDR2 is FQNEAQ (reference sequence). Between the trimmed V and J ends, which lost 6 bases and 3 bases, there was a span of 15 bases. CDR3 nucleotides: TGTGCCAGCAGTCAAAAGCGGGTGGGCTACAATGAGCAGTTCTTC. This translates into CASSQKRVGYNEQFF.

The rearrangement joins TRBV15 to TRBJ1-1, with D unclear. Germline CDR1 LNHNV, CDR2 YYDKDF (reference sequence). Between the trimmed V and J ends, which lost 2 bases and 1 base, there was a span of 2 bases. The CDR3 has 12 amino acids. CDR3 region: CATSRQNTEAFF. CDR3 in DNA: TGTGCCACCAGCAGACAGAACACTGAAGCTTTCTTT.

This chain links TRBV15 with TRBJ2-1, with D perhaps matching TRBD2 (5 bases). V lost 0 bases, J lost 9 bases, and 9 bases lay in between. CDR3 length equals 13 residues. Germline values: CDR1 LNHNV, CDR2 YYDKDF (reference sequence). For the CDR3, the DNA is TGTGCCACCAGCAGAGATTTCAGCGGTGAGCAGTTCTTC. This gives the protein CATSRDFSGEQFF.

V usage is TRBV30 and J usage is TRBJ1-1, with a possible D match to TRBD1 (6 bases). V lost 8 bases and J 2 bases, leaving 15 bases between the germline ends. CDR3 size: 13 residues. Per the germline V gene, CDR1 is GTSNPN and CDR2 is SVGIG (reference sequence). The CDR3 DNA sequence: TGTGCCGGCGGAGGGGGAGTCAACACTGAAGCTTTCTTT. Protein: CAGGGGVNTEAFF.

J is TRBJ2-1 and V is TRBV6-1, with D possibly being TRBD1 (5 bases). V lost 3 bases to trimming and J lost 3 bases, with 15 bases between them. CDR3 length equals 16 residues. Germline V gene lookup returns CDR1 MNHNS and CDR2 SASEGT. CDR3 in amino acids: CASSDPGKGVYNEQFF. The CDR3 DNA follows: TGTGCCAGCAGTGACCCAGGGAAAGGTGTCTACAATGAGCAGTTCTTC.

The CDR3 nucleotides are TGTGCCAGTAGCCGGACTAGAAACACCGGGGAGCTGTTTTTT. Protein: CASSRTRNTGELFF. The V and J genes are TRBV19 and TRBJ2-2; the match to TRBD2 covers 7 bases. The CDR3 is 14 residues long. Germline assignment: CDR1 LNHDA and CDR2 SQIVND (reference sequence). V dropped 6 bases and J dropped 2; count of bases not matched to a gene: 3.

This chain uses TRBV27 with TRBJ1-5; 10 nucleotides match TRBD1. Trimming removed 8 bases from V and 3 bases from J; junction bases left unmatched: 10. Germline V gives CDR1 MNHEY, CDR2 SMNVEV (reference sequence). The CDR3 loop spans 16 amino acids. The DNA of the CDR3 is TGTGCCAGCGGGCCCTGGACAGGGGGTTTCAATCAGCCCCAGCATTTT. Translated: CASGPWTGGFNQPQHF.

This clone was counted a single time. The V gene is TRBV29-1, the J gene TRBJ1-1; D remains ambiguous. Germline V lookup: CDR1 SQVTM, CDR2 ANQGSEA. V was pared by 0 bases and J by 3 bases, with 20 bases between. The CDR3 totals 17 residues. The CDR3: CSVEDQIRAKRDTEAFF. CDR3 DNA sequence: TGCAGCGTTGAAGATCAAATAAGGGCCAAGAGGGACACTGAAGCTTTCTTT.

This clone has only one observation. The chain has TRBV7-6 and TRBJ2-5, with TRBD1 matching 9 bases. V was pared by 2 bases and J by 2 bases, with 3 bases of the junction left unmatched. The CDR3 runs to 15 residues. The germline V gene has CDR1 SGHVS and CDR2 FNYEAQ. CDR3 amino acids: CASSLPDRGQETQYF. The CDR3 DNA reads TGTGCCAGCAGCTTACCCGACAGGGGGCAAGAGACCCAGTACTTC.

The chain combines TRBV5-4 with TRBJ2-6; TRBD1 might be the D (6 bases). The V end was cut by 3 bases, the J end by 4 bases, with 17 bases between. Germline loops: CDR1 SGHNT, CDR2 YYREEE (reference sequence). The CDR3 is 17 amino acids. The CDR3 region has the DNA TGTGCCAGCAGCTCAGACCAGGGGCCTAGGGGGGCCAACGTCCTGACTTTC. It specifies CASSSDQGPRGANVLTF.

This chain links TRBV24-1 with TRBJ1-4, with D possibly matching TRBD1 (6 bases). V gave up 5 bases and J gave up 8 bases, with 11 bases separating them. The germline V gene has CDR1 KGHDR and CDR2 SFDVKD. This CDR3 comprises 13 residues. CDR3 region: CATSGAGDEKLFF. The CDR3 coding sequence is TGTGCCACCAGTGGGGCAGGGGACGAAAAACTGTTTTTT.

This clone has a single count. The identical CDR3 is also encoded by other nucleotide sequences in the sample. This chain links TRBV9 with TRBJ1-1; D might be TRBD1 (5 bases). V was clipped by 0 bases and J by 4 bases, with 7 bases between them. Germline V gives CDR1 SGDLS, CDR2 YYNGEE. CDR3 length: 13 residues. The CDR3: CASSVGTSTEAFF. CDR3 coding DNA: TGTGCCAGCAGCGTAGGGACAAGCACTGAAGCTTTCTTT.

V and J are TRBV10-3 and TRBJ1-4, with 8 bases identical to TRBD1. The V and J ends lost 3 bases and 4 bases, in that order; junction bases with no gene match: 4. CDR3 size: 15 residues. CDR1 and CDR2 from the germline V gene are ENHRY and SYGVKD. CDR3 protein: CAISDRGLGNEKLFF. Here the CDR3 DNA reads TGTGCCATCAGTGACAGGGGGCTCGGTAATGAAAAACTGTTTTTT.

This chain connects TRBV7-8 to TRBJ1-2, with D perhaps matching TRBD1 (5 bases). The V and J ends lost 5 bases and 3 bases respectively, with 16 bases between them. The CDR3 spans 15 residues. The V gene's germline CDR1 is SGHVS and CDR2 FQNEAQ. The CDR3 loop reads CASSNTRGGDYGYTF. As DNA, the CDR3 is TGTGCCAGCAGCAACACCCGGGGGGGAGACTATGGCTACACCTTC.

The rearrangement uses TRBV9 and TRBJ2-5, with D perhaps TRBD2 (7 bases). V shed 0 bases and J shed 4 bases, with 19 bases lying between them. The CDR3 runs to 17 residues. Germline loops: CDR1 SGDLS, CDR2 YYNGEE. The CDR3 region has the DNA TGTGCCAGCAGCGTAGCGGCGGGGGCTCGCGGGGGAGAGACCCAGTACTTC. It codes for CASSVAAGARGGETQYF. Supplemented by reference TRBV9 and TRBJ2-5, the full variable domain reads DSGVTQTPKHLITATGQRVTLRCSPRSGDLSVYWYQQSLDQGLQFLIQYYNGEERAKGNILERFSAQQFPDLHSELNLSSLELGDSALYFCASSVAAGARGGETQYFGPGTRLLVL.

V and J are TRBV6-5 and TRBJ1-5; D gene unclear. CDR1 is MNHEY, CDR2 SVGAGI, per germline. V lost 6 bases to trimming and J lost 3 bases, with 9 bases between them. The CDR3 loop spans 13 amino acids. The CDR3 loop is CASREEFNQPQHF. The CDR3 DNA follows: TGTGCCAGCAGAGAGGAATTCAATCAGCCCCAGCATTTT.

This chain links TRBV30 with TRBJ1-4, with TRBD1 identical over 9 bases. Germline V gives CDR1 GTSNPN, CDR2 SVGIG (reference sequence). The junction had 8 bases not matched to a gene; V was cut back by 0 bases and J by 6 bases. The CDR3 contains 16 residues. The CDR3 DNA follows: TGTGCCTGGAGTGTCGCCATAACAGGGGGCCATGAAAAACTGTTTTTT. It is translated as CAWSVAITGGHEKLFF.

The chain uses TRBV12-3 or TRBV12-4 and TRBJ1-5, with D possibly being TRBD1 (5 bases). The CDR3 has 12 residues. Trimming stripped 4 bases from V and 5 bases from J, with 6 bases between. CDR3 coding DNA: TGTGCCAGCAGTTGGGGGGATCAGCCCCAGCATTTT. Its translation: CASSWGDQPQHF.

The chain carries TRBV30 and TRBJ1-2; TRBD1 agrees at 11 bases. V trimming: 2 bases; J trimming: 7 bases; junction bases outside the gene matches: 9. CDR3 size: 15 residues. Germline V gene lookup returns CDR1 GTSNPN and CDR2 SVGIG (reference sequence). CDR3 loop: CAWSPLGQGAFGYTF. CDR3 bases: TGTGCCTGGAGTCCACTTGGACAGGGGGCGTTTGGCTACACCTTC. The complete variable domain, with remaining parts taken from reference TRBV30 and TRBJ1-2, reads SQTIHQWPATLVQPVGSPLSLECTVEGTSNPNLYWYRQAAGRGLQLLFYSVGIGQISSEVPQNLSASRPQDRQFILSSKKLLLSDSGFYLCAWSPLGQGAFGYTFGSGTRLTVV.

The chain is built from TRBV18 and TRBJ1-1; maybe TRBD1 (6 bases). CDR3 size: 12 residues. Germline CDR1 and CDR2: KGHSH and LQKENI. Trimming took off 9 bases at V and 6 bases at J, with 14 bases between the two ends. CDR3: CASAQGFSEAFF. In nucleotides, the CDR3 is TGTGCCAGTGCACAGGGTTTTTCTGAAGCTTTCTTT. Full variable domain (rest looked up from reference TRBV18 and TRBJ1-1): NAGVMQNPRHLVRRRGQEARLRCSPMKGHSHVYWYRQLPEEGLKFMVYLQKENIIDESGMPKERFSAEFPKEGPSILRIQQVVRGDSAAYFCASAQGFSEAFFGQGTRLTVV.

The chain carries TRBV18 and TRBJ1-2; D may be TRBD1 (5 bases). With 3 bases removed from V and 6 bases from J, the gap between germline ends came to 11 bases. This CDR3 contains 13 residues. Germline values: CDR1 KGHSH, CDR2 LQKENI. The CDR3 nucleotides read TGTGCCAGCTCACCGATAGACAGTAATGGCTACACCTTC. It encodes CASSPIDSNGYTF. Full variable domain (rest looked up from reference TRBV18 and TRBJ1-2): NAGVMQNPRHLVRRRGQEARLRCSPMKGHSHVYWYRQLPEEGLKFMVYLQKENIIDESGMPKERFSAEFPKEGPSILRIQQVVRGDSAAYFCASSPIDSNGYTFGSGTRLTVV.

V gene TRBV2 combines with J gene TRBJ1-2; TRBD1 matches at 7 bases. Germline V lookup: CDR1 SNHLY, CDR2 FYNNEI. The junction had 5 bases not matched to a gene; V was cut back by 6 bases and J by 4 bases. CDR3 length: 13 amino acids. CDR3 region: CASRGQTIYGYTF. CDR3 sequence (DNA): TGTGCCAGCAGGGGACAGACCATCTATGGCTACACCTTC.

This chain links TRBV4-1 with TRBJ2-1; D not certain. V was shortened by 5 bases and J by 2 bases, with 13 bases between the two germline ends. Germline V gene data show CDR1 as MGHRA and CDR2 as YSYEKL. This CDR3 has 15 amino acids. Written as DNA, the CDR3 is TGCGCCAGCAGCTACGACACCGCGCCCTACAATGAGCAGTTCTTC. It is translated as CASSYDTAPYNEQFF.